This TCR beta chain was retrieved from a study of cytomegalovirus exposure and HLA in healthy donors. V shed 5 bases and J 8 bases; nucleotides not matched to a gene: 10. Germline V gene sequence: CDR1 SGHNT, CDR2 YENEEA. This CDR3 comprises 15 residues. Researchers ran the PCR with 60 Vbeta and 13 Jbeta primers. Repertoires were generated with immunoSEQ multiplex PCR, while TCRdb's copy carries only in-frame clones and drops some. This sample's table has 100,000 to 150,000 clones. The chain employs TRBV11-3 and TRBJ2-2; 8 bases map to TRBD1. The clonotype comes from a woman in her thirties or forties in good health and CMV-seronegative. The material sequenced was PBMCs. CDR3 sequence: CASSAQGEVPGELFF. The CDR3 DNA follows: TGTGCCAGCAGCGCACAGGGGGAGGTTCCGGGGGAGCTGTTTTTT.